The table lists the clone carrying this T cell receptor (beta chain) with a count of one. This entry comes from a study of shared clonotypes between healthy human individuals. At the level of the study: The donor group consisted of two women and three men, aged 18 to 49. CD4 naive and memory got three plates each, CD8 naive two, CD8 memory one.

Per the original methods: ImmunoSEQ yielded junction-only sequences lacking quality scores, so filtering differed. Profiled with immunoSEQ multiplex PCR; TCRdb holds only in-frame clones, not every one. That table supplies the V and J calls and clone size; D and trimming were determined from the DNA. The table includes millions of clones, approximately 94% detected once. The naive CD8 subset, CD45RO-negative cells positively selected for CCR7, excluded terminally differentiated effector memory CD45RA+ cells. The CDR3 consists of 14 residues. The germline V gene has CDR1 MDHEN and CDR2 SYDVKM. With 6 bases removed from V and 1 base from J, the gap between germline ends came to 12 bases.

Material for sequencing was naive CD8+ T cells from PBMCs. The origin of this receptor is a man aged 18-30 years in good health. Some clones in this sample may be carry-over from other donors' samples. This chain connects TRBV28 to TRBJ1-2, with D unresolved. The DNA of the CDR3 is TGTGCCAGCAGCCCCCCGTGGAATAACTATGGCTACACCTTC. Its translation is CASSPPWNNYGYTF.